Detailed here is one T cell receptor beta chain. Its antigen remains unknown. PBMC-derived CD4+ and CD8+ T cells were sorted. J gave up 3 bases and V 8 bases, and 19 bases lay outside the gene matches. The length of the CDR3 is 16 residues. Germline lookup yields CDR1 SQVTM and CDR2 ANQGSEA. The data were taken from a study of CD8+ T cells in alopecia areata. Study in general: It was 6 to 18 months of tofacitinib, and then there were 6 months off drug. Study-wide results and limits: Clonality in lesional scalp, especially alopecia totalis/universalis, exceeded that of normal scalp.

After isolation, RNA underwent reverse transcription to generate cDNA as the sequencing template. The protocol was immunoSEQ multiplex PCR, while the TCRdb copy is restricted to in-frame clones and leaves out a portion. The data contain around 250,000 clones, under 80% of them singletons. This material consisted of CD4+ T cells sorted from blood, taken at week 0. The clonotype was recovered from a human donor with alopecia areata. The rearrangement links TRBV29-1 to TRBJ2-7; 7 nucleotides line up with TRBD1. The CDR3 is CSLYLGRVTGVYEQYF. The CDR3 nucleotides are TGCAGCCTATACTTGGGGCGGGTCACAGGGGTCTACGAGCAGTACTTC.